The entry below describes one T cell receptor (beta chain). No antigen is known for it. Assay: immunoSEQ multiplex PCR; the TCRdb copy retains only in-frame clones and omits some. The table includes under 2.5 million clones, about nine tenths detected once. Trimming pared 6 bases from V and 6 bases from J, leaving 13 bases between. The V gene's germline CDR1 is KGHSH and CDR2 LQKENI. This CDR3 comprises 13 residues. These data come from a study of shared clonotypes between healthy human individuals. As for the study in general: Each donor contributed plates that comprised three CD4 naive, three CD4 memory, two CD8 naive and one CD8 memory. Study-wide results and limits: Between a handful of donors, naive CD4 clonotypes were shared at a level of approximately 5%. Only blood samples were collected, and tissue repertoires likely differ.

The sequence was obtained from a man in his late teens or twenties in good health. Some clones in this sample may be carry-over from other donors' samples. This chain connects TRBV18 to TRBJ2-3, with D tentatively TRBD2 (7 bases). The sequenced sample was naive CD4+ T cells from PBMCs. Subset defined: CD45RA+ positively selected. The CDR3 loop reads CASSRGAPDTQYF. The CDR3 DNA reads as TGTGCCAGCTCCCGGGGGGCGCCGGATACGCAGTATTTT.